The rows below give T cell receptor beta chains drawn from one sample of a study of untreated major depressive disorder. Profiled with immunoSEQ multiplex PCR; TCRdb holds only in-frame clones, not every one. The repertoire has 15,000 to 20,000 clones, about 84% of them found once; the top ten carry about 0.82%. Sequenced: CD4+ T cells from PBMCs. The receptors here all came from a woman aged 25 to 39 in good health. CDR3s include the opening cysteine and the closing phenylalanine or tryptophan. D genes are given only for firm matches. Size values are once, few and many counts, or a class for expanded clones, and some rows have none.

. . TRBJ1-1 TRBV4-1 TGCGCCAGCAGCCAAGATGAAAGGGGGGGGAACACTGAAGCTTTCTTT CASSQDERGGNTEAFF
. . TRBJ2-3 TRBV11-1 TGTGCCAGCAGCCCTAGGTCGGATACGCAGTATTTT CASSPRSDTQYF
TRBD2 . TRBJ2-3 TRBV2 TGTGCCAGCAGTGATAGCGGGAGTTTTAGCACAGATACGCAGTATTTT CASSDSGSFSTDTQYF
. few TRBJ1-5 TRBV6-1 TGTGCCAGCCGTTCAGACTATAGCAATCAGCCCCAGCATTTT CASRSDYSNQPQHF
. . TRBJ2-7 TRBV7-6 TGTGCCAGCAGCACCGGGACCGTCTACGAGCAGTACTTC CASSTGTVYEQYF
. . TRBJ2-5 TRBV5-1 TGCGCCAGCAGCTTGGGTGGGTCAGGGAAAGAGACCCAGTACTTC CASSLGGSGKETQYF
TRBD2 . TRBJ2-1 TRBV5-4 TGTGCCAGCAGCTTGGGGACTAGTCGCTCCTACAATGAGCAGTTCTTC CASSLGTSRSYNEQFF
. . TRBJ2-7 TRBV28 TGTGCCACCCTCCTTGATCGGGCGCAAACCTACGAGCAGTACTTC CATLLDRAQTYEQYF
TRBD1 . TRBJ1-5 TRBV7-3 TGTGCCAGCAGCTCCGAGCCAATACAGGGGTTTCGCAATCAGCCCCAGCATTTT CASSSEPIQGFRNQPQHF
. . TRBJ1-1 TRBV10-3 TGTGCCGCCGGTAGGGCTCCCACTGAAGCTTTCTTT CAAGRAPTEAFF
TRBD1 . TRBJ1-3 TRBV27 TGTGCCAGCAGTGTCAGGGGGCCTGGAAACACCATATATTTT CASSVRGPGNTIYF
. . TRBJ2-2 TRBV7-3 TGTGCCAGCAGCTTAACACCGTCCGGGGAGCTGTTTTTT CASSLTPSGELFF
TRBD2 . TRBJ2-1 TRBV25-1 TGTGCCAGCAGTGATTCTAGCGGGAGGGGTGAGCAGTTCTTC CASSDSSGRGEQFF
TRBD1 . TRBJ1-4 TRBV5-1 TGCGCCAGCCCCTCGGGACAGGGGGGGGAAAAACTGTTTTTT CASPSGQGGEKLFF
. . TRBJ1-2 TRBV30 TGTGCCTGGAGCGGGGTCCTACAGAGTAACTATGGCTACACCTTC CAWSGVLQSNYGYTF
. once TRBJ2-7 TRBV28 TGTGCCAGCAGCTCAAGCTCCTACGAGCAGTACTTC CASSSSSYEQYF
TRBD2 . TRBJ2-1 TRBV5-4 TGTGCCAGCAGGCCCGGGACTAGCGGGATCAATGAGCAGTTCTTC CASRPGTSGINEQFF
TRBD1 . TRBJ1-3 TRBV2 TGTGCCAGCAGACTCCCCACTACCCGGGTCCGACAGGGCTATGGAAACACCATATATTTT CASRLPTTRVRQGYGNTIYF
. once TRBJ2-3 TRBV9 TGTGCCAGCAGCGTATCTAGCACAGATACGCAGTATTTT CASSVSSTDTQYF
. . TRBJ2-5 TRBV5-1 TGCGCCAGCAGCTTGGAGGCACACCAAGAGACCCAGTACTTC CASSLEAHQETQYF
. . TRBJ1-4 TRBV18 TGTGCCAGCTCACCACGAATCTCCTTGGACGGAAAACTGTTTTTT CASSPRISLDGKLFF
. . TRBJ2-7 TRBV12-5 TGTGCTAGTGGTTTAACGGGAACCTACGAGCAGTACTTC CASGLTGTYEQYF
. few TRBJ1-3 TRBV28 TGTGCCAGCAGTCAACATCAGGGTGTTGGAAACACCATATATTTT CASSQHQGVGNTIYF
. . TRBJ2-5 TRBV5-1 TGCGCCAGCAGCTTGGCCGGCAGTACGGGGGAGACCCAGTACTTC CASSLAGSTGETQYF
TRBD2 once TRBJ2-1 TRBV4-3 TGCGCCAGCAGCCAAGGACTAGCGGATTACAATGAGCAGTTCTTC CASSQGLADYNEQFF
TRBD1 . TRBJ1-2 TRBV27 TGTGCCAGCAGTTTATCACAGGGGAATGGCTACACCTTC CASSLSQGNGYTF
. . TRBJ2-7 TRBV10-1 TGCGCCAGCAGTGTCGAGGAGCAGTACTTC CASSVEEQYF
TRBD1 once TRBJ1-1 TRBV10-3 TGTGCCATCGGACCCGGACAGGAAGGGCTTACTGAAGCTTTCTTT CAIGPGQEGLTEAFF
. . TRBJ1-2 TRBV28 TGTGCCAGCAGCCCAGAGTTATATGGCTACACCTTC CASSPELYGYTF
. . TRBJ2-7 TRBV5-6 TGTGCCAGCAGCTTTCGGTTTGTTTCCGACTACGAGCAGTACTTC CASSFRFVSDYEQYF
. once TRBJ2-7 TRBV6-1 TGTGCCAGCAGTGAACGGGGCTACGAGCAGTACTTC CASSERGYEQYF
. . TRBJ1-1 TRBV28 TGTGCCAGCAGGCCATCCGTAGGGACACCGAACACTGAAGCTTTCTTT CASRPSVGTPNTEAFF
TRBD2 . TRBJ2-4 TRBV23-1 TGCGCCAGAAGTGGGAAGCGGGATCAGGCCAAAAACATTCAGTACTTC CARSGKRDQAKNIQYF
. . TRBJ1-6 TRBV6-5 TGTGCCAGCAGTTACCCAGATTCACCCCTCCACTTT CASSYPDSPLHF
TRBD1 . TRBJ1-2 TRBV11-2 TGTGCCAGCAGCTCGATAGGGTCAAAGACAGGGGGCGGCTATGGCTACACCTTC CASSSIGSKTGGGYGYTF
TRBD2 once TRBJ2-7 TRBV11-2 TGTGCCAGCATCGAACTAGCGGGAGGGTTCGACGAGCAGTACTTC CASIELAGGFDEQYF
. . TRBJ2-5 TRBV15 TGTGCCACCAGCAGAGATGTCGGGACCCAGTACTTC CATSRDVGTQYF
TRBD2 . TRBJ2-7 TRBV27 TGTGCCAGCAGGGTAGGGACTAGCGGGACGTACGAGCAGTACTTC CASRVGTSGTYEQYF
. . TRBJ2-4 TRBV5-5 TGTGCCAGCAGCCCGGATTTCGTTGGGGACATTCAGTACTTC CASSPDFVGDIQYF
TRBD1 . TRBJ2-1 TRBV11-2 TGTGCCAGCAGCTTACAGGGACAGGGCTACAATGAGCAGTTCTTC CASSLQGQGYNEQFF
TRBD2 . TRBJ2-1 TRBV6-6 TGTGCCAGCAGCTGGACTAGCGGGAGGGATAATGAGCAGTTCTTC CASSWTSGRDNEQFF
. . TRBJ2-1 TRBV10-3 TGTGCCATCAGTGAGGTGGTATTATATGAGCAGTTCTTC CAISEVVLYEQFF
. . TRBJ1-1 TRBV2 TGTGCCAGCCTGACACGGGAAGGGTACACTGAAGCTTTCTTT CASLTREGYTEAFF
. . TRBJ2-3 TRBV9 TGTGCCAGCAGCGTAGATGGGGGCGCCTCCACAGATACGCAGTATTTT CASSVDGGASTDTQYF
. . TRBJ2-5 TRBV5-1 TGCGCCAGCAGCTTCAAGAGGGGGTACCAAGAGACCCAGTACTTC CASSFKRGYQETQYF
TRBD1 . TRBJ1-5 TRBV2 TGTGCCAGCAGTCCAAGGGGGCTATCTAGCAATCAGCCCCAGCATTTT CASSPRGLSSNQPQHF
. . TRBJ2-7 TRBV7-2 TGTGCCAGCACCCCCGGAGCCCTCTACGAGCAGTACTTC CASTPGALYEQYF
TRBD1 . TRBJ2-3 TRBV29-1 TGCAGCGTAAGACAGGGTAGCACAGATACGCAGTATTTT CSVRQGSTDTQYF
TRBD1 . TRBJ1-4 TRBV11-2 TGTGCCAGCAGCCAAGGGACAGGGAGGAATGAAAAACTGTTTTTT CASSQGTGRNEKLFF
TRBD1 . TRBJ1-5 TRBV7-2 TGTGCCAGCAGCTTAGGGCCAGGGGGCGTTCAGCCCCAGCATTTT CASSLGPGGVQPQHF
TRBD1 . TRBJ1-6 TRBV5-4 TGTGCCAGCAGCCAGGGGGCGGATAATTCACCCCTCCACTTT CASSQGADNSPLHF
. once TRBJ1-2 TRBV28 TGTGCCAGCATTCTCACTAGAGGAGGGGGCTATGGCTACACCTTC CASILTRGGGYGYTF
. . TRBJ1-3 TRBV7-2 TGTGCCAGCAGCTTACGGACGGGAAACACCATATATTTT CASSLRTGNTIYF
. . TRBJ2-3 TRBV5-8 TGTGCCAGCAGCCGCCAAACCACAGATACGCAGTATTTT CASSRQTTDTQYF